What follows are 20 T cell receptor beta chains derived from one specimen sequenced in a study of post-analysis software for immune sequencing data. The study, taken as a whole, reports: TRBV5-6, TRBV5-1 and TRBV20-1 belonged to a set of roughly 5 TRBV segments that were more frequent in patients than controls.

These receptors have no known antigen. The TCR beta cDNA libraries contained unique molecular identifiers. MiXCR, run by TCRdb on the PCR reads, gives a single entry per CDR3 protein. Of 650,000 to 850,000 distinct CDR3 sequences detected, approximately 57% appear once; the ten largest clones hold 4.6%. Sequenced material: blood. The origin of the receptors is a girl aged 10 to 17 with multiple sclerosis.

This rearrangement joins TRBV12-3 or TRBV12-4 to TRBJ2-1; a possible D gene is TRBD2 (5 bases). CDR3 length equals 16 residues. With 6 bases removed from V and 4 bases from J, the gap between germline ends came to 19 bases. The CDR3 DNA reads TGTGCCAGCAGCTCGGAGCGGAGTCTCGGATACAATGAGCAGTTCTTC. Amino acids: CASSSERSLGYNEQFF.

The V and J genes are TRBV27 and TRBJ2-1; 10 nucleotides match TRBD2. The CDR3 is made up of 15 amino acids. Germline V gene data show CDR1 as MNHEY and CDR2 as SMNVEV (reference sequence). The V gene end was trimmed by 7 bases and the J gene end by 1 base; junction bases not matched to a gene: 4. This CDR3 is CASKGLAASYNEQFF. Here the CDR3 DNA reads TGTGCCAGCAAAGGACTAGCGGCTTCCTACAATGAGCAGTTCTTC.

Details on this clonotype: The junction does not match germline at one end; this may be a read error. This chain connects TRBV7-8 to TRBJ2-1; TRBD1 matches at 7 bases. The V gene's germline CDR1 is SGHVS and CDR2 FQNEAQ. This CDR3 contains 15 residues. For the CDR3, the DNA is TGTGCCAGCAGCTCTGCCTGGACAGGCCTTAATGAGGAGTTCTTC. Encoded protein: CASSSAWTGLNEEFF.

This rearrangement joins TRBV6-6 to TRBJ2-5; 10 nucleotides agree with TRBD1. The CDR3 contains 16 residues. V lost 2 bases to trimming and J lost 1 base; unmatched junction nucleotides: 4. Germline CDR1 and CDR2: MNHNY and SVGAGI (reference sequence). This chain's CDR3 is CASSYRGQGIQETQYF. CDR3 sequence (DNA): TGTGCCAGCAGTTACCGGGGACAGGGGATCCAAGAGACCCAGTACTTC.

The chain combines TRBV20-1 with TRBJ2-5; possible D gene TRBD2, 5 bases. From germline, CDR1 is DFQATT and CDR2 SNEGSKA (reference sequence). V lost 1 base to trimming and J lost 2 bases, with 8 bases between them. The CDR3 has 13 amino acids. The CDR3 spells CSARVQRQETQYF. The CDR3 DNA reads as TGCAGTGCTAGAGTCCAGCGGCAAGAGACCCAGTACTTC.

V gene TRBV7-7 combines with J gene TRBJ2-1, with TRBD2 matching over 14 bases. Trimming took 5 bases from V and 0 from J; bases not matched to a gene: 9. The CDR3 loop spans 19 amino acids. Germline V gene sequence: CDR1 SSHAT, CDR2 FNYEAQ (reference sequence). This CDR3 reads CASSPGTSGGWSSYNEQFF. DNA for the CDR3: TGTGCCAGCAGCCCAGGGACTAGCGGGGGCTGGAGCTCCTACAATGAGCAGTTCTTC.

The chain recombines TRBV4-1 with TRBJ1-2, with D maybe TRBD1 (5 bases). V was shortened by 2 bases and J by 4 bases, with 20 bases between the two germline ends. The CDR3 totals 17 residues. The V gene's germline CDR1 is MGHRA and CDR2 YSYEKL. The CDR3: CASSQQALGQGFYGYTF. CDR3 nucleotide sequence: TGCGCCAGCAGCCAACAAGCACTGGGGCAGGGATTCTATGGCTACACCTTC.

The CDR3 DNA reads as TGCAGTGCTAGGGCTTCTAGCGGGAGACACAATGAGCAGTTCTTC. Protein sequence: CSARASSGRHNEQFF. The chain couples TRBV20-1 to TRBJ2-1, with 10 positions matching TRBD2. Per the germline V gene, CDR1 is DFQATT and CDR2 is SNEGSKA (reference sequence). CDR3 size: 15 residues. J gave up 5 bases and V 3 bases, and 7 bases lay outside the gene matches.

The genes are TRBV20-1 and TRBJ2-5; 10 positions agree with TRBD2. Germline CDR1 and CDR2: DFQATT and SNEGSKA (reference sequence). This CDR3 is 14 amino acids long. CDR3 in amino acids: CSHRSGRAFETQYF. CDR3 coding DNA: TGCAGCCACAGGAGCGGGAGGGCCTTCGAGACCCAGTACTTC.

The gene calls are TRBV6-5 and TRBJ2-2, with D unclear. The CDR3 is 15 residues long. Trimming pared 0 bases from V and 1 base from J, leaving 6 bases between. Germline V gives CDR1 MNHEY, CDR2 SVGAGI. The CDR3 loop reads CASSYSKRNTGELFF. CDR3 bases: TGTGCCAGCAGTTACTCGAAGCGGAACACCGGGGAGCTGTTTTTT.

This clonotype came up a few times. V is TRBV12-3 or TRBV12-4 and J is TRBJ2-4, with no clear D. This CDR3 spans 14 amino acids. The V and J ends lost 4 bases and 15 bases respectively, with 22 bases between them. CDR3 protein: CASSSPGLVRSLYF. For the CDR3, the DNA is TGTGCCAGCAGTTCCCCCGGGCTAGTGAGGTCGCTGTACTTC.

For this clonotype: The junction and the germline gene differ at one end; a read error may be behind it. The V call is TRBV6-6, the J call TRBJ2-7; D gene unclear. Germline CDR1 is MNHNY and CDR2 is SVGAGI (reference sequence). The CDR3 consists of 11 residues. For the CDR3, the DNA is TGTGCCAGCAGACACGCCTACGGGCAGTACTTC. It encodes CASRHAYGQYF.

The chain couples TRBV7-2 to TRBJ2-3; D ambiguous. CDR3 length: 14 residues. CDR1 and CDR2 (germline): SGHTA, FQGNSA. Trimming cost V 0 bases and J 5 bases, with 9 bases left between them. CDR3 amino acids: CASSLAGGLDTQYF. The CDR3 bases are TGTGCCAGCAGCTTAGCAGGTGGCCTAGATACGCAGTATTTT.

The CDR3 region is CASTQGTGLSSYNSPLHF. In DNA, the CDR3 is TGTGCCAGTACCCAGGGGACAGGCCTCAGCTCCTATAATTCACCCCTCCACTTT. The V gene is TRBV6-1, the J gene TRBJ1-6; TRBD1 agrees at 8 bases. Trimming cost V 9 bases and J 0 bases; bases outside gene matches: 13. The CDR3 spans 18 residues. The germline V gene has CDR1 MNHNS and CDR2 SASEGT.

V is TRBV18 and J is TRBJ1-1; D not certain. Germline CDR1 reads KGHSH; CDR2 reads LQKENI. The length of the CDR3 is 14 residues. V lost 2 bases to trimming and J lost 3 bases, with 10 bases between them. The CDR3 DNA sequence: TGTGCCAGCTCACCATACGCGGTGGACACTGAAGCTTTCTTT. Its translation: CASSPYAVDTEAFF.

This chain uses TRBV12-3 or TRBV12-4 with TRBJ2-3; TRBD2 aligns across 7 bases. This CDR3 has 14 amino acids. Trimming cost V 4 bases and J 2 bases; bases outside gene matches: 3. The chain's CDR3 is CASSSSGPTDTQYF. DNA for the CDR3: TGTGCCAGCAGTTCTAGCGGCCCCACAGATACGCAGTATTTT.

This sequence joins TRBV15 and TRBJ2-7; D call uncertain. The ends were cut back, 1 base at V and 7 bases at J, with 14 bases in the middle. The CDR3 has 14 residues. The V gene's germline CDR1 is LNHNV and CDR2 YYDKDF (reference sequence). This CDR3 reads CATSRVNDGEEQYF. The DNA for the CDR3 is TGTGCCACCAGCAGAGTTAATGACGGTGAGGAGCAGTACTTC.

This clonotype appeared a few times. The chain joins TRBV20-1 to TRBJ2-5; no definite D call. V lost 7 bases to trimming and J lost 4 bases, with 13 bases between them. The CDR3 length is 12 residues. Germline V CDR1 and CDR2: DFQATT, SNEGSKA (reference sequence). The DNA for the CDR3 is TGCAGTGTATCTGCGGCCCGAGAGACCCAGTACTTC. This codes for CSVSAARETQYF.

In this sample, this clonotype turned up a few times. The V and J genes are TRBV15 and TRBJ1-2, with D unclear. This CDR3 has 12 amino acids. Germline CDR1 reads LNHNV; CDR2 reads YYDKDF (reference sequence). V was clipped by 0 bases and J by 12 bases, with 11 bases between them. The DNA of the CDR3 is TGTGCCACCAGCAGAGAGGCTCGACCGCACACCTTC. Its protein product is CATSREARPHTF.

CDR3 sequence reads: CASSLSQGPTNTEAFF. The CDR3 DNA reads TGTGCCAGCAGCTTAAGTCAGGGACCCACGAACACTGAAGCTTTCTTT. This rearrangement joins TRBV7-6 to TRBJ1-1; tentative D call: TRBD1 (5 bases). This CDR3 spans 16 amino acids. V lost 2 bases to trimming and J lost 1 base, with 14 bases between them. Germline V gene data show CDR1 as SGHVS and CDR2 as FNYEAQ.